One and the same sample provided the 26 T cell receptor beta chains below, sequenced in a study of CD8 T cells in ankylosing spondylitis. Whole-study findings and limits: Ankylosing spondylitis blood seemed to carry a telltale TCR beta motif made of several highly homologous variants.

TCRdb called the 5' RACE reads again in MiXCR, with one record for every CDR3 protein. The data hold a few hundred thousand distinct CDR3 sequences, with about a fifth observed a single time. For these receptors, no antigen is known. Material: blood, either unsorted or a sorted T cell fraction (not recorded which). The receptor set was obtained from a male donor with ankylosing spondylitis.

The V and J genes are TRBV30 and TRBJ2-7; 8 positions match TRBD1. The CDR3 is 15 amino acids. Germline CDR1 is GTSNPN and CDR2 is SVGIG (reference sequence). The J segment lost 6 bases and the V segment lost 3 bases, leaving 13 bases of the junction unmatched. DNA of the CDR3: TGTGCCTGGAGCCGAGCTAGGACAGGGTTGAGCGAGCAGTACTTC. This codes for CAWSRARTGLSEQYF.

The V call is TRBV16, the J call TRBJ1-1; D gene unclear. The CDR3 totals 15 residues. Germline V gene lookup returns CDR1 KGHSY and CDR2 FQNENV. Trimming removed 0 bases at V and 3 bases at J, with 11 bases between. CDR3 sequence (DNA): TGTGCCAGCAGCCAATCAAGGCAGAAATACACTGAAGCTTTCTTT. This codes for CASSQSRQKYTEAFF.

This clonotype was seen a handful of times. The chain couples TRBV7-6 to TRBJ1-3; D ambiguous. Germline V gene data show CDR1 as SGHVS and CDR2 as FNYEAQ. V gave up 5 bases and J gave up 1 base, with 12 bases separating them. The CDR3 contains 15 residues. The CDR3 sequence: CASSDPRRSGNTIYF. CDR3 sequence (DNA): TGTGCCAGCAGCGATCCCAGAAGGTCTGGAAACACCATATATTTT.

The chain uses TRBV7-9 and TRBJ2-1; 11 bases map to TRBD2. The CDR3 extends over 16 amino acids. Germline lookup yields CDR1 SEHNR and CDR2 FQNEAQ (reference sequence). V shed 6 bases, J shed 2 bases, and the junction held 6 bases outside the gene matches. The CDR3: CASSPVSGRAYNEQFF. Here the CDR3 DNA reads TGTGCCAGCAGTCCTGTTAGCGGGAGGGCCTACAATGAGCAGTTCTTC.

The chain carries TRBV20-1 and TRBJ2-5; 16 bases line up with TRBD2. This CDR3 region has 18 residues. Trimming took 4 bases from V and 5 from J; bases not matched to a gene: 13. Germline CDR1 is DFQATT and CDR2 is SNEGSKA (reference sequence). The CDR3 DNA follows: TGCAGTGCTATAGGGGGACTAGCGGGAGGGCGATCAGTGGAGACCCAGTACTTC. As protein: CSAIGGLAGGRSVETQYF.

The table lists this clonotype with many counts. This chain connects TRBV5-1 to TRBJ2-2, with D possibly being TRBD1 or TRBD2 (5 bases each). CDR1 is SGHRS and CDR2 is YFSETQ in the germline V gene. The CDR3 runs 16 residues. V was cut by 0 bases and J by 4 bases, with 13 bases left in between. CDR3 sequence reads: CASSLAGAVGTGELFF. In DNA form, the CDR3 reads TGCGCCAGCAGCTTGGCCGGGGCCGTTGGCACCGGGGAGCTGTTTTTT.

This clonotype came up a few times. The chain joins TRBV28 to TRBJ2-7; D is possibly TRBD1 or TRBD2 (6 bases each). V was trimmed by 4 bases and J by 2 bases, leaving 18 bases between them. Germline CDR1 MDHEN, CDR2 SYDVKM. This CDR3 contains 16 residues. CDR3 sequence (DNA): TGTGCCAGCAGTTCTAACAGGGCGGACTATCCCTACGAGCAGTACTTC. It specifies CASSSNRADYPYEQYF.

This clonotype was recorded a few times. The chain recombines TRBV20-1 with TRBJ2-3; 9 bases are a match to TRBD2. Germline trimming cut 6 bases from V and 2 bases from J; bases unmatched to any gene: 6. Germline V gene data show CDR1 as DFQATT and CDR2 as SNEGSKA (reference sequence). CDR3 size: 14 residues. The CDR3 reads CSAQTSGYTDTQYF. The CDR3 DNA reads as TGCAGTGCGCAGACTAGCGGATACACAGATACGCAGTATTTT.

This chain uses TRBV20-1 with TRBJ2-1; D may be TRBD2 (6 bases). Between the trimmed V and J ends, which lost 2 bases and 6 bases, there was a span of 14 bases. Germline CDR1 DFQATT, CDR2 SNEGSKA (reference sequence). The CDR3 is 14 residues long. The CDR3 reads CSARKTGVGNEQFF. CDR3 coding DNA: TGCAGTGCTAGAAAAACGGGAGTGGGCAATGAGCAGTTCTTC.

V and J are TRBV19 and TRBJ2-2; D unclear. V lost 7 bases, J lost 2 bases, and 11 bases lay in between. CDR3 size: 14 residues. Per germline, CDR1 LNHDA and CDR2 SQIVND (reference sequence). The CDR3 reads CASTRLDNTGELFF. CDR3 DNA: TGTGCCAGTACCCGGCTAGACAACACCGGGGAGCTGTTTTTT.

The chain joins TRBV12-3 or TRBV12-4 to TRBJ2-1; 11 bases map to TRBD2. This CDR3 contains 16 residues. Trimming took 6 bases from V and 3 from J; bases not matched to a gene: 7. CDR3 residues: CASRFSGRALYNEQFF. In DNA form, the CDR3 reads TGTGCCAGCAGATTTAGCGGGAGGGCCCTCTACAATGAGCAGTTCTTC.

This clonotype was picked up a small number of times. The chain couples TRBV5-1 to TRBJ2-1, with a tentative D call TRBD2 (6 bases). Deletions cut 3 bases from V and 6 bases from J, with 13 bases between. This CDR3 region has 14 residues. Germline V CDR1 and CDR2: SGHRS, YFSETQ. The CDR3 DNA follows: TGCGCCAGCAGCTGGGGACTCCCGGCCAATGAGCAGTTCTTC. This sequence encodes CASSWGLPANEQFF.

This clonotype has at least ten counts. V and J are TRBV7-8 and TRBJ1-3, with a tentative D call TRBD1 (5 bases). With 0 bases removed from V and 6 bases from J, the gap between germline ends came to 12 bases. Per germline, CDR1 SGHVS and CDR2 FQNEAQ. This CDR3 contains 15 residues. The CDR3 reads CASSLAGGGSNTIYF. The CDR3 nucleotides are TGTGCCAGCAGCTTAGCGGGGGGGGGTTCAAACACCATATATTTT.

This clonotype appeared many times. The genes are TRBV20-1 and TRBJ2-7, with D possibly being TRBD1 (5 bases). Trimming left V 0 bases short and J 3 bases short, with 12 bases between. From germline, CDR1 is DFQATT and CDR2 SNEGSKA (reference sequence). The CDR3 length is 14 residues. The CDR3 sequence is CSARDSQVNYEQYF. CDR3 sequence (DNA): TGCAGTGCTAGAGACTCACAGGTGAACTACGAGCAGTACTTC.

This chain uses TRBV7-2 with TRBJ2-7; 7 bases align to TRBD1. The CDR3 totals 15 residues. J gave up 7 bases and V 1 base, and 10 bases lay outside the gene matches. Germline V lookup: CDR1 SGHTA, CDR2 FQGNSA. The CDR3 sequence: CASSLGTGVLSEQYF. CDR3 DNA sequence: TGTGCCAGCAGCTTAGGCACAGGGGTTCTCAGTGAGCAGTACTTC.

This clonotype was counted at least ten times. The V call is TRBV4-2, the J call TRBJ1-3; D is ambiguous. This CDR3 has 17 residues. From germline, CDR1 is LGHNA and CDR2 YNFKEQ. Trimming shortened V by 0 bases and J by 2 bases, and 14 bases separated the two germline ends. CDR3 sequence: CASSQDLFYLAGNTIYF. The DNA for the CDR3 is TGTGCCAGCAGCCAAGATCTATTTTATCTTGCTGGAAACACCATATATTTT.

This clonotype was counted only a few times. CDR3 loop: CSAREPVGINTEAFF. DNA for the CDR3: TGCAGTGCTAGAGAGCCTGTGGGGATCAACACTGAAGCTTTCTTT. The rearrangement joins TRBV20-1 to TRBJ1-1; D is undetermined. CDR1 DFQATT and CDR2 SNEGSKA come from the germline V gene (reference sequence). V lost 0 bases and J lost 2, with 13 bases in between. The CDR3 is 15 residues long.

The sample holds many counts of this clonotype. The V and J genes are TRBV2 and TRBJ2-5; the D gene is possibly TRBD2 (6 bases). Trimming stripped 8 bases from V and 5 bases from J, with 18 bases between. Germline V gene lookup returns CDR1 SNHLY and CDR2 FYNNEI. The CDR3 contains 14 residues. The CDR3 DNA sequence: TGTGCCAGCGGAAAGGGACTCCCTGGGGAGACCCAGTACTTC. Its protein is CASGKGLPGETQYF.

The chain couples TRBV6-1 to TRBJ1-2, with 8 positions matching TRBD1. After removal of 6 bases from V and 3 bases from J, the junction contained 3 bases not matched to a gene. Germline lookup yields CDR1 MNHNS and CDR2 SASEGT. This CDR3 spans 13 amino acids. The CDR3 coding sequence is TGTGCCAGCAGCATGACAGGGGACTATGGCTACACCTTC. This codes for CASSMTGDYGYTF.

The J gene is TRBJ2-1, the V gene TRBV20-1; TRBD2 is a possible D gene (5 bases). The length of the CDR3 is 16 residues. Trimming removed 1 base from V and 6 bases from J, with 19 bases in between. Germline CDR1 and CDR2: DFQATT and SNEGSKA (reference sequence). The chain's CDR3 is CSARGRADSQTNEQFF. The CDR3 nucleotides read TGCAGTGCTAGAGGGCGGGCGGACTCTCAAACCAATGAGCAGTTCTTC.

The J gene is TRBJ1-2, the V gene TRBV6-6; perhaps TRBD1 as D (6 bases). Germline-derived CDR1 and CDR2 are MNHNY and SVGAGI (reference sequence). This CDR3 is built from 13 residues. The V and J ends lost 7 bases and 4 bases respectively, with 13 bases between them. The CDR3 is CASTRTVGYGYTF. The CDR3, as DNA: TGTGCCAGCACTCGGACAGTGGGCTATGGCTACACCTTC.

This chain uses TRBV2 with TRBJ2-2, with D perhaps TRBD1 (5 bases). V shed 4 bases and J shed 0 bases, with 9 bases lying between them. This CDR3 contains 15 residues. CDR1 and CDR2 (germline): SNHLY, FYNNEI. The CDR3 DNA sequence: TGTGCCAGCAGTGTACAGACAGCGAACACCGGGGAGCTGTTTTTT. Translated: CASSVQTANTGELFF.

This chain's CDR3 is CASSQGTSGNREQFF. Written as DNA, the CDR3 is TGCGCCAGCAGCCAAGGGACTAGCGGGAACCGGGAGCAGTTCTTC. The chain couples TRBV4-3 to TRBJ2-1, with 12 positions matching TRBD2. CDR1 and CDR2 from the germline V gene are LGHNA and YSLEER. The junction had 5 bases not matched to a gene; V was cut back by 1 base and J by 10 bases. This CDR3 is 15 amino acids long.

The V call is TRBV11-1, the J call TRBJ2-1; 8 bases are shared with TRBD2. The germline CDR1 and CDR2 sequences are SGHAT and FQDESV (reference sequence). The CDR3 runs to 17 residues. The J segment lost 5 bases and the V segment lost 2 bases, leaving 11 bases of the junction unmatched. The CDR3, as DNA: TGTGCCAGCAGCTTATACTCGAGTAGCGGGATTAACAATGAGCAGTTCTTC. Translated: CASSLYSSSGINNEQFF.

This clonotype was counted a few times. The chain carries TRBV7-6 and TRBJ2-7; tentatively, D is TRBD1 (6 bases). The V gene lost 2 bases and the J gene lost 2 bases, with 16 bases spanning the gap. The CDR3 consists of 16 residues. In germline, CDR1 is SGHVS, CDR2 FNYEAQ. CDR3 nucleotide sequence: TGTGCCAGCAGCTTAAGGGCCGGGACAATCCCCTACGAGCAGTACTTC. Translating it yields CASSLRAGTIPYEQYF.

The rearrangement links TRBV25-1 to TRBJ2-7, with a weak D call TRBD1 (5 bases). Between the trimmed V and J ends, which lost 9 bases and 9 bases, there was a span of 21 bases. Germline loops: CDR1 MGHDK, CDR2 SYGVNS. This CDR3 spans 13 amino acids. The CDR3 nucleotides read TGTGCCAGTTCGACAGAACGGGCTTTTGGGCAGTACTTC. Translated, it gives CASSTERAFGQYF.